What follows are 17 T cell receptor beta chains derived from one specimen sequenced in a study of OX40 agonist ivuxolimab in advanced cancers. Some clones are missing from TCRdb's copy, which holds only in-frame ones; the method was immunoSEQ multiplex PCR. The sample contains roughly 75,000 clones, more than 70% of which appear only once. This sample comprised CD4+ or CD8+ T cells sorted from blood, obtained in a trial of the OX40 agonist ivuxolimab. These receptors all come from an adult with an advanced solid tumor such as melanoma, head and neck, liver or kidney cancer.

The genes are TRBV30 and TRBJ2-7; 14 bases align to TRBD2. The CDR3 totals 15 residues. The germline gives CDR1 GTSNPN, CDR2 SVGIG (reference sequence). The trim removed 2 bases at V and 10 bases at J, leaving 10 bases unmatched. CDR3 in DNA: TGTGCCTGGAGTCAGGTGGGACTAGCGGGGGAATTTCAGTACTTC. Amino acids: CAWSQVGLAGEFQYF.

In its sample, this clone was seen once. V gene TRBV10-3 combines with J gene TRBJ1-3, with D possibly TRBD1 on 5 matching bases. Trimming shortened V by 4 bases and J by 0 bases, and 16 bases separated the two germline ends. Germline CDR1 and CDR2: ENHRY and SYGVKD. This CDR3 is built from 17 residues. The DNA of the CDR3 is TGTGCCATCAGTGGGGTTGGGCAGGGCCTCTCTGGAAACACCATATATTTT. This codes for CAISGVGQGLSGNTIYF.

V is TRBV16 and J is TRBJ1-1; maybe TRBD1 (5 bases). The CDR3 extends over 15 amino acids. Trimming pared 2 bases from V and 0 bases from J, leaving 10 bases between. Germline CDR1 is KGHSY and CDR2 is FQNENV. The CDR3 bases are TGTGCCAGCAGCCAAGACAGCTACATGAACACTGAAGCTTTCTTT. It encodes CASSQDSYMNTEAFF.

This clone was seen only a few times. The chain is built from TRBV14 and TRBJ1-1; possibly TRBD1 for D (5 bases). CDR1 SGHDN and CDR2 FVKESK come from the germline V gene. V dropped 5 bases and J dropped 1 base, with 11 bases sitting between them. This CDR3 spans 14 amino acids. CDR3 sequence (DNA): TGTGCCAGCAGCGTACAGGTATCGAACACTGAAGCTTTCTTT. The encoded protein is CASSVQVSNTEAFF.

The chain links TRBV27 to TRBJ2-2; 7 nucleotides line up with TRBD1. Trimming cost V 4 bases and J 7 bases; bases outside gene matches: 9. CDR3 length equals 15 residues. Germline loops: CDR1 MNHEY, CDR2 SMNVEV (reference sequence). The CDR3 loop reads CASSYHRGFSGELFF. The CDR3 nucleotides are TGTGCCAGCAGTTACCACAGGGGTTTTAGCGGGGAGCTGTTTTTT.

J is TRBJ1-3 and V is TRBV11-2; D uncertain. This CDR3 is 15 amino acids long. CDR1 and CDR2 from the germline V gene are SGHAT and FQNNGV. V dropped 1 base and J dropped 0 bases, with 7 bases sitting between them. In DNA, the CDR3 is TGTGCCAGCAGCTTAGCAGGTTACTCTGGAAACACCATATATTTT. Translation gives CASSLAGYSGNTIYF.

This clone was observed a handful of times. The same CDR3 arises from other DNA sequences in this sample as well. The chain couples TRBV18 to TRBJ1-6; maybe TRBD1 (6 bases). CDR1 is KGHSH and CDR2 is LQKENI in the germline V gene. The CDR3 has 13 amino acids. The V end lost 6 bases, the J end lost 7 bases, and 10 bases lay between the germline ends. The chain's CDR3 is CASSPGQNSPLHF. The CDR3 region has the DNA TGTGCCAGCTCGCCCGGACAGAATTCACCCCTCCACTTT.

This chain joins TRBV6-5 and TRBJ1-4, with D perhaps TRBD1 (5 bases). Trimming pared 2 bases from V and 2 bases from J, leaving 9 bases between. The CDR3 totals 15 residues. The V gene's germline CDR1 is MNHEY and CDR2 SVGAGI. CDR3 bases: TGTGCCAGCAGTTACGGTGGGGGTACTAATGAAAAACTGTTTTTT. It yields the protein CASSYGGGTNEKLFF.

On this clone itself: Other DNA sequences within the sample encode an identical CDR3. The chain carries TRBV5-6 and TRBJ1-2, with 9 bases matching TRBD1. The CDR3 is made up of 17 amino acids. The J segment lost 6 bases and the V segment lost 3 bases, leaving 15 bases of the junction unmatched. The V gene's germline CDR1 is SGHDT and CDR2 YYEEEE. CDR3 in amino acids: CASSSGLQGAGGDGYTF. DNA of the CDR3: TGTGCCAGCAGCTCAGGTTTACAGGGGGCGGGTGGGGATGGCTACACCTTC. Using reference TRBV5-6 and TRBJ1-2 for the parts outside the CDR3, the full variable domain is DAGVTQSPTHLIKTRGQQVTLRCSPKSGHDTVSWYQQALGQGPQFIFQYYEEEERQRGNFPDRFSGHQFPNYSSELNVNALLLGDSALYLCASSSGLQGAGGDGYTFGSGTRLTVV.

The V gene is TRBV5-8, the J gene TRBJ1-4; perhaps TRBD1 as D (5 bases). Germline lookup yields CDR1 SGHTS and CDR2 YDEGEE. The CDR3 runs 16 residues. Trimming removed 0 bases at V and 2 bases at J, with 11 bases between. This CDR3 reads CASSLGQSWTNEKLFF. The CDR3 region has the DNA TGTGCCAGCAGCTTGGGACAGTCATGGACTAATGAAAAACTGTTTTTT. The full variable domain, completed using reference TRBV5-8 and TRBJ1-4, is EAGVTQSPTHLIKTRGQQATLRCSPISGHTSVYWYQQALGLGLQFLLWYDEGEERNRGNFPPRFSGRQFPNYSSELNVNALELEDSALYLCASSLGQSWTNEKLFFGSGTQLSVL.

The rearrangement links TRBV6-9 to TRBJ1-3; D gene uncertain. The germline CDR1 and CDR2 sequences are MNHGY and SVAAGI. The germline V and J ends were trimmed by 3 bases and 0 bases, with 6 bases remaining between them. The CDR3 is 14 residues long. The CDR3 sequence: CASSYSHSGNTIYF. Written as DNA, the CDR3 is TGTGCCAGCAGTTACAGTCACTCTGGAAACACCATATATTTT.

The chain links TRBV6-6 to TRBJ2-2, with 7 positions matching TRBD1. The CDR3 is made up of 16 amino acids. Germline-derived CDR1 and CDR2 are MNHNY and SVGAGI (reference sequence). Germline trimming cut 6 bases from V and 2 bases from J; bases unmatched to any gene: 9. The CDR3 coding sequence is TGTGCCAGCAGGAGAGACAGGGTACTAAACACCGGGGAGCTGTTTTTT. The encoded protein is CASRRDRVLNTGELFF.

The rearrangement uses TRBV9 and TRBJ1-2; TRBD1 agrees at 9 bases. CDR3 length: 18 amino acids. J lost 4 bases, V lost 2 bases, and 15 bases had no gene match. Per the germline V gene, CDR1 is SGDLS and CDR2 is YYNGEE. The CDR3 coding sequence is TGTGCCAGCAGCGTTGACGGGACAGGGTTGCTAGGACGCTATGGCTACACCTTC. Translating gives CASSVDGTGLLGRYGYTF. The variable domain in full, with the rest retrieved from reference TRBV9 and TRBJ1-2, is DSGVTQTPKHLITATGQRVTLRCSPRSGDLSVYWYQQSLDQGLQFLIQYYNGEERAKGNILERFSAQQFPDLHSELNLSSLELGDSALYFCASSVDGTGLLGRYGYTFGSGTRLTVV.

The chain couples TRBV19 to TRBJ2-7; D is unclear. V was clipped by 3 bases and J by 3 bases, with 12 bases between them. Germline assignment: CDR1 LNHDA and CDR2 SQIVND (reference sequence). This CDR3 is built from 14 residues. The CDR3 DNA follows: TGTGCCAGTAGTATCTCCGGATCTAACTACGAGCAGTACTTC. Protein sequence: CASSISGSNYEQYF. Combining the CDR3 with reference TRBV19 and TRBJ2-7 gives the whole variable domain DGGITQSPKYLFRKEGQNVTLSCEQNLNHDAMYWYRQDPGQGLRLIYYSQIVNDFQKGDIAEGYSVSREKKESFPLTVTSAQKNPTAFYLCASSISGSNYEQYFGPGTRLTVT.

This clone was picked up a small number of times. V usage is TRBV30 and J usage is TRBJ1-1, with TRBD1 as a possible D gene (6 bases). CDR1 and CDR2 from the germline V gene are GTSNPN and SVGIG (reference sequence). CDR3 size: 14 residues. Trimming took off 3 bases at V and 1 base at J, with 12 bases between the two ends. The CDR3 region is CAWRVTGQNTEAFF. CDR3 nucleotide sequence: TGTGCCTGGAGGGTGACAGGTCAGAACACTGAAGCTTTCTTT.

The rearrangement uses TRBV9 and TRBJ2-7; 8 bases map to TRBD2. After removal of 2 bases from V and 4 bases from J, the junction contained 2 bases not matched to a gene. CDR1 and CDR2 from the germline V gene are SGDLS and YYNGEE. The CDR3 runs to 13 residues. CDR3 in amino acids: CASSVSGGYEQYF. The CDR3 region has the DNA TGTGCCAGCAGCGTCTCGGGGGGGTACGAGCAGTACTTC.

The rearrangement joins TRBV10-3 to TRBJ1-4; D ambiguous. Looked up from germline, CDR1 is ENHRY and CDR2 is SYGVKD. V lost 8 bases and J 8 bases, leaving 6 bases between the germline ends. The CDR3 has 10 amino acids. The CDR3 DNA sequence: TGTGCCATCGGAGAGGAAAAACTGTTTTTT. This encodes CAIGEEKLFF.